Listed here are 17 T cell receptor beta chains from one sample, sequenced in a study of Ad26.COV2.S vaccination and SARS-CoV-2 variants. Using immunoSEQ multiplex PCR, the repertoire was profiled, and TCRdb retains in-frame clones only, with some absent. The table records around 420,000 clones, 85% to 90% of them present only once. The treatment is: around 19 received Ad26.COV2.S at low or high dose, single or two shots; several received placebo; per-sample allocation not given. Samples analyzed were those drawn on day 63 after the first vaccine or placebo injection. The source material was peripheral blood, sampled in a trial of Ad26.COV2.S vaccine versus placebo. The receptors were sampled from a person between 18 and 60 years old who received the Ad26.COV2.S COVID-19 vaccine or a placebo.

This clone was observed once. V usage is TRBV3-1 (or the pseudogene TRBV3-2) and J usage is TRBJ2-7; D remains unclear. The germline gives CDR1 LGHDT, CDR2 YNNKEL (reference sequence). The length of the CDR3 is 12 residues. The V end lost 2 bases, the J end lost 6 bases, and 8 bases lay between the germline ends. The CDR3 region has the DNA TGTGCCAGCAGCCAAAGTATAGGCGAGCAGTACTTC. Residues: CASSQSIGEQYF.

The V and J genes are TRBV7-6 and TRBJ2-1; D remains unclear. The CDR3 length is 15 residues. Deletions cut 2 bases from V and 1 base from J, with 9 bases between. Germline V CDR1 and CDR2: SGHVS, FNYEAQ. In DNA, the CDR3 is TGTGCCAGCAGCTTAATTCCCGGTTCCTACAATGAGCAGTTCTTC. Its translation: CASSLIPGSYNEQFF.

With regard to this clone: Other DNA sequences in this specimen translate into the identical CDR3. The chain couples TRBV9 to TRBJ2-7; possibly TRBD1 for D (6 bases). Germline CDR1 and CDR2: SGDLS and YYNGEE. CDR3 size: 12 residues. Deletions cut 1 base from V and 6 bases from J, with 8 bases between. CDR3 protein: CASSVTGSEQYF. The CDR3 DNA reads TGTGCCAGCAGCGTAACAGGGAGCGAGCAGTACTTC.

This chain links TRBV6-5 with TRBJ1-1; 7 bases are a match to TRBD1. Germline V gives CDR1 MNHEY, CDR2 SVGAGI. The CDR3 is 14 residues long. V lost 6 bases and J lost 5; bases outside the gene matches: 9. The CDR3 region is CASSSRQGRTEAFF. The DNA of the CDR3 is TGTGCCAGCAGCTCTCGACAGGGCAGGACTGAAGCTTTCTTT.

The CDR3 nucleotides read TGTGCCAGCAGCTTAGAAAGTTCCGACTACAATGAGCAGTTCTTC. Its protein is CASSLESSDYNEQFF. This chain connects TRBV11-3 to TRBJ2-1, with D unresolved. From germline, CDR1 is SGHNT and CDR2 YENEEA. V lost 0 bases to trimming and J lost 3 bases, with 9 bases between them. The CDR3 is 15 residues long.

The chain joins TRBV12-3 or TRBV12-4 to TRBJ1-5; 9 bases are a match to TRBD1. V lost 6 bases, J lost 7 bases, and 4 bases stayed unmatched. The CDR3 runs to 13 residues. CDR3 sequence reads: CASRQGAVQPQHF. The CDR3 nucleotides are TGTGCCAGCAGACAGGGGGCTGTGCAGCCCCAGCATTTT.

The chain employs TRBV5-1 and TRBJ2-3; D is possibly TRBD1 (5 bases). Germline CDR1 and CDR2: SGHRS and YFSETQ. Deletions cut 5 bases from V and 4 bases from J, with 11 bases between. This CDR3 region has 13 residues. The chain's CDR3 is CASRTQEPDTQYF. The CDR3 region has the DNA TGCGCCAGCAGAACACAGGAACCAGATACGCAGTATTTT. Full variable domain (missing parts from reference TRBV5-1 and TRBJ2-3): KAGVTQTPRYLIKTRGQQVTLSCSPISGHRSVSWYQQTPGQGLQFLFEYFSETQRNKGNFPGRFSGRQFSNSRSEMNVSTLELGDSALYLCASRTQEPDTQYFGPGTRLTVL.

In nucleotides, the CDR3 is TGTGCCAGCAGCGGGGGGAGGCCCCGCGCGGGCTATGGCTACACCTTC. It yields the protein CASSGGRPRAGYGYTF. The chain couples TRBV5-4 to TRBJ1-2, with a possible D match to TRBD1 (5 bases). V lost 4 bases to trimming and J lost 4 bases, with 20 bases between them. The germline V gene has CDR1 SGHNT and CDR2 YYREEE (reference sequence). This CDR3 contains 16 residues. Combining the CDR3 with reference TRBV5-4 and TRBJ1-2 gives the whole variable domain ETGVTQSPTHLIKTRGQQVTLRCSSQSGHNTVSWYQQALGQGPQFIFQYYREEENGRGNFPPRFSGLQFPNYSSELNVNALELDDSALYLCASSGGRPRAGYGYTFGSGTRLTVV.

The genes are TRBV5-4 and TRBJ2-7, with 7 nucleotides matching TRBD2. CDR1 is SGHNT, CDR2 YYREEE, per germline (reference sequence). V lost 3 bases, J lost 2 bases, and 11 bases stayed unmatched. The CDR3 sequence is 16 residues long. The CDR3 spells CASSSESTSLAYEQYF. The CDR3 DNA is TGTGCCAGCAGCTCAGAATCGACTAGCTTGGCCTACGAGCAGTACTTC.

The table lists this clone with a count of one. The rearrangement uses TRBV10-1 and TRBJ1-2, with D perhaps matching TRBD1 (6 bases). Trimming left V 8 bases short and J 8 bases short, with 12 bases between. The CDR3 length is 11 residues. The germline CDR1 and CDR2 sequences are WNHNN and SYGVQD (reference sequence). The CDR3 DNA is TGCGCCAGCGGGGGCCCTGGGGGCTACACCTTC. This encodes CASGGPGGYTF.

This chain joins TRBV28 and TRBJ1-3; D gene unclear. Per germline, CDR1 MDHEN and CDR2 SYDVKM. The CDR3 contains 15 residues. V lost 3 bases, J lost 0 bases, and 9 bases lay in between. The chain's CDR3 is CASSFVSGSGNTIYF. CDR3 sequence (DNA): TGTGCCAGCAGTTTCGTCTCTGGCTCTGGAAACACCATATATTTT. The variable domain in full, with the rest retrieved from reference TRBV28 and TRBJ1-3, is DVKVTQSSRYLVKRTGEKVFLECVQDMDHENMFWYRQDPGLGLRLIYFSYDVKMKEKGDIPEGYSVSREKKERFSLILESASTNQTSMYLCASSFVSGSGNTIYFGEGSWLTVV.

The chain has TRBV29-1 and TRBJ2-3; 9 bases align to TRBD2. The CDR3 runs to 12 residues. Looked up from germline, CDR1 is SQVTM and CDR2 is ANQGSEA. Germline trimming cut 4 bases from V and 7 bases from J; bases unmatched to any gene: 3. CDR3 sequence reads: CSVGLAGHTQYF. The DNA for the CDR3 is TGCAGCGTTGGCCTAGCGGGGCATACGCAGTATTTT.

The chain is built from TRBV6-1 and TRBJ2-7; D gene uncertain. Trimming took off 2 bases at V and 2 bases at J, with 10 bases between the two ends. The germline V gene has CDR1 MNHNS and CDR2 SASEGT. The CDR3 contains 14 residues. The CDR3 DNA reads as TGTGCCAGCAGTGAACCAGGTGTTGCCTACGAGCAGTACTTC. Translation gives CASSEPGVAYEQYF.

This clone was counted between two and nine times. The chain joins TRBV18 to TRBJ2-2; D is uncertain. Germline V CDR1 and CDR2: KGHSH, LQKENI. V was pared by 2 bases and J by 5 bases, with 12 bases between. This CDR3 has 15 residues. The CDR3 loop reads CASSPWVAETGELFF. CDR3 nucleotide sequence: TGTGCCAGCTCACCATGGGTCGCCGAAACCGGGGAGCTGTTTTTT.

This rearrangement joins TRBV6-5 to TRBJ2-1; 10 bases map to TRBD2. V lost 6 bases to trimming and J lost 4 bases; unmatched junction nucleotides: 6. The CDR3 has 15 amino acids. The germline V gene encodes CDR1 MNHEY and CDR2 SVGAGI. The CDR3 here is CASRVLAGMYNEQFF. The CDR3 region has the DNA TGTGCCAGCAGAGTACTAGCGGGGATGTACAATGAGCAGTTCTTC.

This rearrangement joins TRBV4-3 to TRBJ2-3; D might be TRBD2 (6 bases). Germline lookup yields CDR1 LGHNA and CDR2 YSLEER. The CDR3 loop spans 13 amino acids. Trimming cost V 4 bases and J 9 bases, with 14 bases left between them. DNA of the CDR3: TGCGCCAGCAGCCGCCGAGGAGGGGACACGCAGTATTTT. Translated: CASSRRGGDTQYF.

This clone appeared a single time. The chain employs TRBV5-1 and TRBJ2-7, with 7 bases fitting TRBD2. After removal of 0 bases from V and 3 bases from J, the junction contained 3 bases not matched to a gene. Looked up from germline, CDR1 is SGHRS and CDR2 is YFSETQ. The CDR3 spans 14 residues. The DNA of the CDR3 is TGCGCCAGCAGCTTGGACGGGGGGAACTACGAGCAGTACTTC. Translation: CASSLDGGNYEQYF.